The 30 T cell receptor beta chains in this list originate from one sample, sequenced in a study of memory CD4+ T cells and cytomegalovirus serostatus. Single viable CD3+CD4+CD8-CD45RO+ cells were sorted as the memory CD4+ T cells. Sequencing used immunoSEQ multiplex PCR; TCRdb keeps in-frame clones, though not all of them. This table holds approximately 74,000 clones, about 76% found once. The sequencing input was memory CD4+ T cells from blood. The source of these receptors is an adult in good health and CMV-seropositive.

The table lists this clone with a count of one. J is TRBJ1-1 and V is TRBV18; D is unresolved. CDR3 length: 15 residues. Trimming cost V 2 bases and J 1 base, with 11 bases left between them. CDR1 is KGHSH and CDR2 is LQKENI in the germline V gene. The CDR3, as DNA: TGTGCCAGCTCACCAGGGCTGACTGGGAACACTGAAGCTTTCTTT. Translating it yields CASSPGLTGNTEAFF.

This sequence joins TRBV14 and TRBJ1-1, with D possibly matching TRBD1 (5 bases). V was cut by 4 bases and J by 1 base, with 10 bases left in between. CDR1 and CDR2 from the germline V gene are SGHDN and FVKESK. The CDR3 runs 14 residues. CDR3 sequence reads: CASSPAGGNTEAFF. The CDR3 nucleotides are TGTGCCAGCAGCCCAGCCGGGGGGAACACTGAAGCTTTCTTT.

This chain uses TRBV27 with TRBJ1-2, with TRBD1 matching 7 bases. CDR3 length: 17 amino acids. V dropped 4 bases and J dropped 6; count of bases not matched to a gene: 17. Germline V gene data show CDR1 as MNHEY and CDR2 as SMNVEV (reference sequence). CDR3 nucleotides: TGTGCCAGCAGTTCCCGACGACAGGGAGGACGTTTGAATGGCTACACCTTC. This translates into CASSSRRQGGRLNGYTF.

For the CDR3, the DNA is TGTGCCAGCAGTTACCGGGACGGAAATGAAAAACTGTTTTTT. It yields the protein CASSYRDGNEKLFF. The V gene is TRBV6-6, the J gene TRBJ1-4; maybe TRBD1 (5 bases). The ends were cut back, 2 bases at V and 5 bases at J, with 9 bases in the middle. Germline values: CDR1 MNHNY, CDR2 SVGAGI (reference sequence). This CDR3 spans 14 amino acids.

The chain joins TRBV6-1 to TRBJ1-5; D remains unclear. Trimming pared 3 bases from V and 2 bases from J, leaving 14 bases between. The CDR3 contains 16 residues. Germline CDR1 and CDR2: MNHNS and SASEGT. CDR3 coding DNA: TGTGCCAGCAGTGACGGTCGTGGTATGGGCAATCAGCCCCAGCATTTT. Its translation is CASSDGRGMGNQPQHF.

This rearrangement joins TRBV30 to TRBJ2-3, with TRBD2 as a possible D gene (6 bases). This CDR3 has 18 residues. The V and J ends lost 4 bases and 1 base respectively, with 24 bases between them. Germline values: CDR1 GTSNPN, CDR2 SVGIG (reference sequence). Written as DNA, the CDR3 is TGTGCCTGGACTCGAGCCCGGCTAGCGAGAGGGGGCACAGATACGCAGTATTTT. This encodes CAWTRARLARGGTDTQYF.

V usage is TRBV20-1 and J usage is TRBJ1-1; D is undetermined. The CDR3 has 11 residues. The germline V gene encodes CDR1 DFQATT and CDR2 SNEGSKA (reference sequence). Between the trimmed V and J ends, which lost 3 bases and 4 bases, there was a span of 6 bases. CDR3 sequence (DNA): TGCAGTGCTAGTAGGGCCACTGAAGCTTTCTTT. The encoded protein is CSASRATEAFF.

The chain couples TRBV30 to TRBJ2-5; D is unclear. The assigned J gene may be wrong: the sequence end matches TRBJ2-7 better. This CDR3 spans 11 amino acids. From germline, CDR1 is GTSNPN and CDR2 SVGIG (reference sequence). CDR3 protein: CAWSLSYEQYF. CDR3 nucleotide sequence: TGTGCCTGGTCCCTAAGCTACGAGCAGTACTTC.

The gene calls are TRBV7-2 and TRBJ2-5, with 13 nucleotides matching TRBD2. The germline CDR1 and CDR2 sequences are SGHTA and FQGNSA. This CDR3 spans 17 amino acids. Trimming removed 1 base from V and 5 bases from J; junction bases left unmatched: 7. The CDR3 loop reads CASSLGGGLAGRETQYF. The CDR3 DNA reads as TGTGCCAGCAGCTTAGGGGGGGGACTAGCGGGACGGGAGACCCAGTACTTC.

V and J are TRBV5-1 and TRBJ2-1; the match to TRBD2 covers 15 bases. Losses at the gene ends were 4 bases for V and 10 bases for J; bases not matched to a gene: 12. Germline V lookup: CDR1 SGHRS, CDR2 YFSETQ. This CDR3 contains 17 residues. The DNA of the CDR3 is TGCGCCAGCAGCCCATGGACTAGCGGGGGGGGCGTTAGGGAGCAGTTCTTC. This sequence encodes CASSPWTSGGGVREQFF.

The chain is built from TRBV7-9 and TRBJ1-1; 7 bases match TRBD1. The CDR3 is 15 residues long. V was pared by 6 bases and J by 1 base, with 8 bases of the junction left unmatched. Germline V lookup: CDR1 SEHNR, CDR2 FQNEAQ (reference sequence). CDR3 amino acids: CASRPRTGPNTEAFF. The CDR3 DNA sequence: TGTGCCAGCAGGCCGAGGACAGGACCGAACACTGAAGCTTTCTTT.

The V and J genes are TRBV5-4 and TRBJ2-5, with D possibly being TRBD2 (5 bases). Trimming cost V 5 bases and J 1 base, with 9 bases left between them. This CDR3 is 13 amino acids long. The germline CDR1 and CDR2 sequences are SGHNT and YYREEE (reference sequence). As DNA, the CDR3 is TGTGCCAGCAGTCCGGGGATCCAAGAGACCCAGTACTTC. Amino acid sequence: CASSPGIQETQYF.

The CDR3 DNA reads TGTGCCAGCAGTCGGGCGGGCGGCAGCTCCTACGAGCAGTACTTC. This translates into CASSRAGGSSYEQYF. J is TRBJ2-7 and V is TRBV28; D perhaps matches TRBD2 (5 bases). CDR1 and CDR2 from the germline V gene are MDHEN and SYDVKM. With 5 bases removed from V and 0 bases from J, the gap between germline ends came to 14 bases. This CDR3 spans 15 amino acids.

This chain links TRBV30 with TRBJ1-1; D unclear. The CDR3 is 14 residues long. Germline CDR1 is GTSNPN and CDR2 is SVGIG (reference sequence). Trimming cost V 0 bases and J 1 base, with 9 bases left between them. The DNA for the CDR3 is TGTGCCTGGAGTGTAAATTCTGCGAACACTGAAGCTTTCTTT. This codes for CAWSVNSANTEAFF.

The chain employs TRBV5-6 and TRBJ2-7; a weak D match, TRBD2 (5 bases). V lost 6 bases, J lost 7 bases, and 17 bases lay in between. This CDR3 comprises 13 residues. The germline gives CDR1 SGHDT, CDR2 YYEEEE. CDR3 loop: CASNYKGGPEQYF. The CDR3 bases are TGTGCCAGCAATTACAAGGGCGGGCCAGAGCAGTACTTC.

The V and J genes are TRBV7-3 and TRBJ2-1; 8 bases are shared with TRBD2. Losses at the gene ends were 5 bases for V and 6 bases for J; bases not matched to a gene: 12. Germline assignment: CDR1 SGHTA and CDR2 FQGTGA. This CDR3 is built from 16 residues. As DNA, the CDR3 is TGTGCCAGCAGCATAGGGCCGGGGGGGGCTATCAATGAGCAGTTCTTC. Encoded protein: CASSIGPGGAINEQFF.

The chain couples TRBV5-1 to TRBJ2-7, with 10 bases lining up with TRBD2. CDR3 length equals 14 residues. Germline V gives CDR1 SGHRS, CDR2 YFSETQ. V gave up 1 base and J gave up 3 bases; unmatched junction bases: 1. In DNA, the CDR3 is TGCGCCAGCAGCTTGAGCGGGGGGGACTACGAGCAGTACTTC. This sequence encodes CASSLSGGDYEQYF.

The chain combines TRBV29-1 with TRBJ1-1; D perhaps matches TRBD1 (6 bases). Trimming removed 6 bases from V and 0 bases from J, with 17 bases in between. The CDR3 length is 15 residues. Germline V lookup: CDR1 SQVTM, CDR2 ANQGSEA. CDR3 sequence (DNA): TGCAGCGTACGGACGGGGGGGCGCCTGAACACTGAAGCTTTCTTT. Translation gives CSVRTGGRLNTEAFF.

J is TRBJ1-1 and V is TRBV6-1; 7 positions agree with TRBD1. This CDR3 has 14 amino acids. Unmatched junction bases numbered 9, after V lost 6 bases and J lost 5 bases. The germline V gene encodes CDR1 MNHNS and CDR2 SASEGT. CDR3: CASRKPTGYTEAFF. CDR3 bases: TGTGCCAGCAGGAAACCGACAGGGTATACTGAAGCTTTCTTT.

The chain combines TRBV25-1 with TRBJ1-3, with D tentatively TRBD1 (5 bases). The germline V gene encodes CDR1 MGHDK and CDR2 SYGVNS. This CDR3 spans 15 amino acids. Trimming shortened V by 3 bases and J by 4 bases, and 13 bases separated the two germline ends. The CDR3 region is CASSDPGTLGNTIYF. The CDR3 nucleotides read TGTGCCAGCAGTGACCCCGGGACGCTGGGAAACACCATATATTTT.

The chain joins TRBV6-1 to TRBJ1-4, with 7 bases lining up with TRBD1. The length of the CDR3 is 15 residues. Germline lookup yields CDR1 MNHNS and CDR2 SASEGT. V lost 2 bases, J lost 3 bases, and 3 bases stayed unmatched. CDR3 bases: TGTGCCAGCAGTGAAATGGGACAGCCTAATGAAAAACTGTTTTTT. It codes for CASSEMGQPNEKLFF.

The chain couples TRBV9 to TRBJ2-1; 9 bases agree with TRBD1. The CDR3 is 15 residues long. The germline V gene encodes CDR1 SGDLS and CDR2 YYNGEE. V lost 3 bases and J lost 5; bases outside the gene matches: 6. The CDR3 spells CASSARTGVNNEQFF. The CDR3 nucleotides read TGTGCCAGCAGCGCAAGGACAGGGGTGAACAATGAGCAGTTCTTC.

V and J are TRBV29-1 and TRBJ1-1, with no clear D. This CDR3 has 10 residues. With 5 bases removed from V and 3 bases from J, the gap between germline ends came to 4 bases. In germline, CDR1 is SQVTM, CDR2 ANQGSEA. CDR3 in amino acids: CSVTHTEAFF. CDR3 in DNA: TGCAGCGTTACCCACACTGAAGCTTTCTTT.

The V and J genes are TRBV7-2 and TRBJ2-5, with TRBD2 matching over 9 bases. Germline V lookup: CDR1 SGHTA, CDR2 FQGNSA. The CDR3 extends over 15 amino acids. After removal of 5 bases from V and 4 bases from J, the junction contained 8 bases not matched to a gene. The CDR3 bases are TGTGCCAGCAGCCCCGCCGCGGGAGGGGCAGAGACCCAGTACTTC. Translated, it gives CASSPAAGGAETQYF.

This chain links TRBV28 with TRBJ1-1, with D possibly matching TRBD1 (5 bases). The CDR3 is made up of 14 amino acids. Germline loops: CDR1 MDHEN, CDR2 SYDVKM. The V end lost 7 bases, the J end lost 5 bases, and 17 bases lay between the germline ends. The CDR3 sequence is CASTPGGYGTEAFF. CDR3 DNA sequence: TGTGCCAGCACCCCCGGGGGATATGGGACTGAAGCTTTCTTT.

The chain combines TRBV7-6 with TRBJ2-3, with 11 bases identical to TRBD2. The CDR3 totals 14 residues. Germline CDR1 is SGHVS and CDR2 is FNYEAQ. Trimming cost V 5 bases and J 6 bases; bases outside gene matches: 4. The CDR3 here is CASSIGTSGDTQYF. The CDR3 DNA reads TGTGCCAGCAGCATCGGGACTAGCGGCGATACGCAGTATTTT.

This chain links TRBV2 with TRBJ1-6; tentative D call: TRBD1 (6 bases). The CDR3 loop spans 14 amino acids. Germline CDR1 and CDR2: SNHLY and FYNNEI. The ends were cut back, 3 bases at V and 10 bases at J, with 13 bases in the middle. The CDR3 reads CASSEGAQTSPLHF. The CDR3 bases are TGTGCCAGCAGTGAGGGGGCGCAAACCTCACCCCTCCACTTT.

This clone appeared a single time. The V call is TRBV7-9, the J call TRBJ2-2; the D gene is possibly TRBD1 (5 bases). Deletions cut 1 base from V and 4 bases from J, with 16 bases between. The germline CDR1 and CDR2 sequences are SEHNR and FQNEAQ (reference sequence). This CDR3 is built from 17 residues. The DNA for the CDR3 is TGTGCCAGCAGCTTAGACATGCCGGCAGGGTCCACCGGGGAGCTGTTTTTT. It specifies CASSLDMPAGSTGELFF.

CDR3 protein: CASSERGRDEQYF. CDR3 coding DNA: TGTGCCAGCAGTGAACGCGGGCGTGATGAGCAGTACTTC. The V and J genes are TRBV25-1 and TRBJ2-7; weak D call: TRBD2 (5 bases). This CDR3 has 13 residues. Trimming took off 2 bases at V and 7 bases at J, with 12 bases between the two ends. CDR1 and CDR2 (germline): MGHDK, SYGVNS.

The chain employs TRBV7-2 and TRBJ1-5; 7 nucleotides align to TRBD1. The CDR3 loop spans 15 amino acids. Germline V gene data show CDR1 as SGHTA and CDR2 as FQGNSA. J was trimmed by 2 bases and V by 5 bases; bases with no gene match: 6. CDR3 protein: CASSVRQGGNQPQHF. Written as DNA, the CDR3 is TGTGCCAGCAGCGTAAGACAGGGCGGCAATCAGCCCCAGCATTTT.